The entry below gives a single T cell receptor (beta chain) sequence along with its context. The antigen is not known. Blood CD4+ CD25-low CD127-high conventional T cells supplied the genomic DNA template. This entry comes from a study of regulatory and conventional T cells in RAG deficiency. Study observations and caveats: Control T-cell subsets had markedly higher Shannon entropy and lower Simpson indices than RAG-deficient patients. Shorter CDR3s in all patient subsets; >90% Treg-Tconv overlap in Omenn.

The CDR3 loop spans 15 amino acids. J lost 5 bases, V lost 2 bases, and 8 bases had no gene match. Germline V lookup: CDR1 SGHTA, CDR2 FQGTGA. TCRdb's table, derived via immunoSEQ multiplex PCR, lists solely in-frame clones and lacks some. The repertoire holds roughly 34,000 clones, with about 78% as singletons. This sample was also put to use in a study of regulatory T cells. This second report adds: The primer mix had 52 TRBV and 13 TRBJ primers.

The sequence came from a human donor in good health. This chain uses TRBV7-3 with TRBJ1-2, with 7 bases aligning to TRBD1. The sample consisted of CD4+ effector T cells sorted from blood. CDR3 protein: CASSLGPGGRYGYTF. The CDR3 DNA reads as TGTGCCAGCAGCTTAGGCCCAGGGGGAAGGTATGGCTACACCTTC.